What follows are 2 T cell receptor beta chains derived from one specimen sequenced in a study of pediatric ulcerative colitis (dated by TCRdb to the late 2010s). To prepare the library, the immunoSEQ multiplex PCR assay was applied. Held by TCRdb, this immuneACCESS table contains in-frame sequences only and omits some clones. Under half of the omission traces to an unresolved V gene where checked; the cause of the rest is unknown. Counted in this sample were about 64,000 clones; 75% to 85% of them appeared once. The biggest ten clones account for 4% to 6.5% of the sample. Sequencing was done on a sample of blood. The receptors shown here come from a boy between 10 and 17 years old with moderate ulcerative colitis.

V is TRBV5-1 and J is TRBJ2-3; TRBD2 might be the D (6 bases). Germline V CDR1 and CDR2: SGHRS, YFSETQ. CDR3 size: 15 residues. The germline V and J ends were trimmed by 4 bases and 3 bases, with 15 bases remaining between them. This CDR3 is CASSPPGRRTDTQYF. The CDR3, as DNA: TGCGCCAGCAGCCCTCCAGGGAGGAGGACAGATACGCAGTATTTT.

The sample holds one count of this clone. The chain uses TRBV5-1 and TRBJ1-5; D is unclear. CDR3 length equals 15 residues. The ends were cut back, 2 bases at V and 7 bases at J, with 16 bases in the middle. CDR1 and CDR2 (germline): SGHRS, YFSETQ. The CDR3 DNA reads TGCGCCAGCAGCTTCACAAATTCTTTGGAACAGCCCCAGCATTTT. The encoded protein is CASSFTNSLEQPQHF.